These 8 T cell receptor beta chains originate from one sample sequenced in a study of OX40 agonist ivuxolimab in advanced cancers. The repertoire was sequenced with immunoSEQ multiplex PCR; TCRdb's copy has only in-frame clones and lacks some. Of roughly 110,000 clones listed, 90% were seen once; the top ten hold 0.4% to 0.6%. Source: CD4+ or CD8+ T cells sorted from blood, taken in a trial of the OX40 agonist ivuxolimab. The receptors shown here come from an adult with an advanced solid tumor such as melanoma, head and neck, liver or kidney cancer.

The chain combines TRBV25-1 with TRBJ1-4; D is perhaps TRBD1 (6 bases). The V gene's germline CDR1 is MGHDK and CDR2 SYGVNS. The V end was cut by 6 bases, the J end by 7 bases, with 9 bases between. The CDR3 totals 12 residues. This CDR3 is CASRGAAEKLFF. The CDR3 coding sequence is TGTGCCAGCAGGGGGGCCGCTGAAAAACTGTTTTTT.

The count of this clone is one. The CDR3 sequence: CASSPGGGGGANTGELFF. The CDR3 DNA follows: TGTGCCAGCAGCCCCGGAGGGGGCGGGGGCGCGAACACCGGGGAGCTGTTTTTT. The J gene is TRBJ2-2, the V gene TRBV5-4; D possibly uses TRBD1 or TRBD2 (7 bases each). Germline assignment: CDR1 SGHNT and CDR2 YYREEE (reference sequence). Trimming pared 4 bases from V and 0 bases from J, leaving 19 bases between. The CDR3 has 18 residues.

V is TRBV20-1 and J is TRBJ2-7; D is ambiguous. Per the germline V gene, CDR1 is DFQATT and CDR2 is SNEGSKA (reference sequence). This CDR3 comprises 10 residues. Trimming cost V 2 bases and J 4 bases, with 3 bases left between them. In DNA form, the CDR3 reads TGCAGTGCTAGACTGTACGAGCAGTACTTC. It specifies CSARLYEQYF.

This clone has more than one count but fewer than ten. The chain uses TRBV30 and TRBJ2-1; D is unclear. The CDR3 runs 11 residues. The V gene lost 0 bases and the J gene lost 10 bases, with 7 bases spanning the gap. Germline V gene data show CDR1 as GTSNPN and CDR2 as SVGIG (reference sequence). CDR3 in amino acids: CAWSVLREQFF. In nucleotides, the CDR3 is TGTGCCTGGAGTGTACTTAGAGAGCAGTTCTTC.

The rearrangement links TRBV29-1 to TRBJ2-3; 8 bases align to TRBD1. Germline V gives CDR1 SQVTM, CDR2 ANQGSEA. The CDR3 contains 13 residues. V trimming: 8 bases; J trimming: 5 bases; junction bases outside the gene matches: 9. CDR3: CSTIGQGVDTQYF. CDR3 nucleotides: TGCAGCACCATAGGACAGGGAGTAGATACGCAGTATTTT.

This chain links TRBV7-2 with TRBJ1-3; 7 bases match TRBD1. CDR3 length: 14 residues. Germline V CDR1 and CDR2: SGHTA, FQGNSA. V shed 6 bases, J shed 4 bases, and the junction held 6 bases outside the gene matches. The CDR3: CASRGTGAGNTIYF. The CDR3 bases are TGTGCCAGCAGGGGTACAGGGGCCGGAAACACCATATATTTT.

The CDR3 DNA reads as TGTGCCAGCAGCCCCCACGGCGGCTCTGGAAACACCATATATTTT. As protein: CASSPHGGSGNTIYF. The genes are TRBV9 and TRBJ1-3; no definite D call. The ends were cut back, 4 bases at V and 0 bases at J, with 11 bases in the middle. The germline V gene encodes CDR1 SGDLS and CDR2 YYNGEE. The CDR3 is 15 residues long.

The chain carries TRBV5-6 and TRBJ2-1; D gene ambiguous. This CDR3 contains 15 residues. Germline-derived CDR1 and CDR2 are SGHDT and YYEEEE. With 4 bases removed from V and 3 bases from J, the gap between germline ends came to 14 bases. Written as DNA, the CDR3 is TGTGCCAGCAGCCCCTTACAAGATAGCTACAATGAGCAGTTCTTC. Its translation is CASSPLQDSYNEQFF. Filled out from reference TRBV5-6 and TRBJ2-1, the complete variable domain reads DAGVTQSPTHLIKTRGQQVTLRCSPKSGHDTVSWYQQALGQGPQFIFQYYEEEERQRGNFPDRFSGHQFPNYSSELNVNALLLGDSALYLCASSPLQDSYNEQFFGPGTRLTVL.